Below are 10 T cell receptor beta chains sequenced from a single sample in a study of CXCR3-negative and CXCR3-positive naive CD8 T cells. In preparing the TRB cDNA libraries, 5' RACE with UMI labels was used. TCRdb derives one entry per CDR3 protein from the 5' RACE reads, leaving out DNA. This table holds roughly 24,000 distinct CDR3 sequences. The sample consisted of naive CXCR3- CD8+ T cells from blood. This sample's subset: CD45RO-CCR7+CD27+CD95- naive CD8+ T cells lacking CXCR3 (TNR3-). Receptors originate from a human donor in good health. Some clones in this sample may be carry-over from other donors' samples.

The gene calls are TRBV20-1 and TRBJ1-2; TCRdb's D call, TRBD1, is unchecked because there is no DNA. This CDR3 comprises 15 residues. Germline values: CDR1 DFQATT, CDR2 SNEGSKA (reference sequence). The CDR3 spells CSARELTGNWYGYTF.

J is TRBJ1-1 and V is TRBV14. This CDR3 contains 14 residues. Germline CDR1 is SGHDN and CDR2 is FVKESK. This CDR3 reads CASSQGQGTTEAFF.

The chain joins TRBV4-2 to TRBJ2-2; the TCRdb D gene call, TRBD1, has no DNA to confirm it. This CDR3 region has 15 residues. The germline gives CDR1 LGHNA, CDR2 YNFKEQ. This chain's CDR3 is CASSRPVTSTGELFF.

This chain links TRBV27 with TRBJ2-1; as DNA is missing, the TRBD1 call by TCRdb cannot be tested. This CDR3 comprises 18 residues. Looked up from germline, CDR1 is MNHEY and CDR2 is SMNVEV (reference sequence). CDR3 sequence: CASSLWWGDASSYNEQFF.

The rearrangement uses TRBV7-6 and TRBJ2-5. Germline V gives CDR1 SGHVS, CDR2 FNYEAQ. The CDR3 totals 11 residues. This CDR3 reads CASSLLETQYF.

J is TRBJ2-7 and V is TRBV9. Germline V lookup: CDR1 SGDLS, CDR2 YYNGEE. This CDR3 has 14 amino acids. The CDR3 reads CASSVATFSYEQYF.

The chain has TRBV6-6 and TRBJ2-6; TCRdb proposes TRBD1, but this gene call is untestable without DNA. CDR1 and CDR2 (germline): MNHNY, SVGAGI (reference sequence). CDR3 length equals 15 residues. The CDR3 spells CASRDPGSGANVLTF.

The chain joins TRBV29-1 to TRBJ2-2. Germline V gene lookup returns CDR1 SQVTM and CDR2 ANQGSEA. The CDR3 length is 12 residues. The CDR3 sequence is CSVTRPTGELFF.

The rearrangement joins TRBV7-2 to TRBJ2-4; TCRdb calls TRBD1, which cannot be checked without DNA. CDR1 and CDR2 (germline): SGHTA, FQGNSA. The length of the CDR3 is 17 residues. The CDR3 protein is CASSPAPDREMRNIQYF.

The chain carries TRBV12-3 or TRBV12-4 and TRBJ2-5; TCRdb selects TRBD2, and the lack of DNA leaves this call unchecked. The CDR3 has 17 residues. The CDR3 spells CASSLLAGVNLQETQYF.